A single sample gave rise to the 32 T cell receptor beta chains below, sequenced in a study of PD-L1 blockade in urothelial cancer. The time point here: pretreatment peripheral blood. Profiled with immunoSEQ multiplex PCR; TCRdb holds only in-frame clones, not every one. The sample includes tens of thousands of clones, 85% to 90% of them seen just once. The sample in question was PBMCs, obtained around atezolizumab (anti-PD-L1) treatment. The receptors were gathered from a man in his 70s with urothelial cancer.

The chain combines TRBV19 with TRBJ2-2, with 7 bases aligning to TRBD1. This CDR3 is 14 amino acids long. The V gene end was trimmed by 8 bases and the J gene end by 4 bases; junction bases not matched to a gene: 7. CDR1 and CDR2 from the germline V gene are LNHDA and SQIVND (reference sequence). The CDR3 sequence is CASRQGWGTGELFF. CDR3 nucleotides: TGTGCCAGTCGACAGGGTTGGGGCACCGGGGAGCTGTTTTTT.

The V and J genes are TRBV29-1 and TRBJ2-3; 10 positions match TRBD1. V shed 1 base and J 3 bases; nucleotides not matched to a gene: 4. The germline V gene encodes CDR1 SQVTM and CDR2 ANQGSEA. The CDR3 contains 15 residues. The DNA for the CDR3 is TGCAGCGTTGAAGCTTCGGACAGGGGGACAGATACGCAGTATTTT. This gives the protein CSVEASDRGTDTQYF.

The J gene is TRBJ2-2, the V gene TRBV6-6; D is undetermined. V lost 5 bases and J 0 bases, leaving 13 bases between the germline ends. Germline CDR1 reads MNHNY; CDR2 reads SVGAGI (reference sequence). The CDR3 contains 16 residues. The DNA for the CDR3 is TGTGCCAGCAGTCGTTTGACAAACGCGAACACCGGGGAGCTGTTTTTT. Translation gives CASSRLTNANTGELFF.

V and J are TRBV18 and TRBJ1-4, with 7 bases lining up with TRBD1. Losses at the gene ends were 3 bases for V and 4 bases for J; bases not matched to a gene: 8. This CDR3 has 16 amino acids. Germline V gene lookup returns CDR1 KGHSH and CDR2 LQKENI. This chain's CDR3 is CASSPDRVRNNEKLFF. In nucleotides, the CDR3 is TGTGCCAGCTCACCTGACAGGGTCAGGAATAATGAAAAACTGTTTTTT. The full variable domain, completed using reference TRBV18 and TRBJ1-4, is NAGVMQNPRHLVRRRGQEARLRCSPMKGHSHVYWYRQLPEEGLKFMVYLQKENIIDESGMPKERFSAEFPKEGPSILRIQQVVRGDSAAYFCASSPDRVRNNEKLFFGSGTQLSVL.

The sample holds one count of this clone. The chain is built from TRBV10-3 and TRBJ2-3; 10 bases map to TRBD1. With V trimmed by 6 bases and J by 10 bases, 16 bases remained unmatched. From germline, CDR1 is ENHRY and CDR2 SYGVKD. The CDR3 runs to 16 residues. DNA for the CDR3: TGTGCCATCAGCCAGGGGCTGCCGGGGGACAGGGGTCCGCAGTATTTT. As protein: CAISQGLPGDRGPQYF.

The CDR3, as DNA: TGCGCCAGCAGCTTGTTTGGGTCCGGGTTGGAGACCCAGTACTTC. Translation: CASSLFGSGLETQYF. The J gene is TRBJ2-5, the V gene TRBV5-1, with no clear D. The CDR3 runs to 15 residues. Trimming pared 1 base from V and 5 bases from J, leaving 15 bases between. Germline V gene data show CDR1 as SGHRS and CDR2 as YFSETQ. Combining the CDR3 with reference TRBV5-1 and TRBJ2-5 gives the whole variable domain KAGVTQTPRYLIKTRGQQVTLSCSPISGHRSVSWYQQTPGQGLQFLFEYFSETQRNKGNFPGRFSGRQFSNSRSEMNVSTLELGDSALYLCASSLFGSGLETQYFGPGTRLLVL.

The V gene is TRBV6-1, the J gene TRBJ1-2; maybe TRBD1 (5 bases). This CDR3 region has 14 residues. CDR1 and CDR2 from the germline V gene are MNHNS and SASEGT. Trimming took 2 bases from V and 4 from J, leaving 11 bases between them. CDR3 amino acids: CASSEYRQSYGYTF. CDR3 coding DNA: TGTGCCAGCAGTGAATATAGACAGAGCTATGGCTACACCTTC.

This rearrangement joins TRBV9 to TRBJ2-5; TRBD2 agrees at 9 bases. Germline-derived CDR1 and CDR2 are SGDLS and YYNGEE. Trimming cost V 0 bases and J 3 bases; bases outside gene matches: 3. The CDR3 has 15 amino acids. This chain's CDR3 is CASSVGEREEETQYF. CDR3 nucleotide sequence: TGTGCCAGCAGCGTAGGAGAGCGGGAGGAAGAGACCCAGTACTTC. The full variable domain, in which reference TRBV9 and TRBJ2-5 provide the parts outside the CDR3, is DSGVTQTPKHLITATGQRVTLRCSPRSGDLSVYWYQQSLDQGLQFLIQYYNGEERAKGNILERFSAQQFPDLHSELNLSSLELGDSALYFCASSVGEREEETQYFGPGTRLLVL.

The J gene is TRBJ2-7, the V gene TRBV5-1; D unresolved. Germline V gene data show CDR1 as SGHRS and CDR2 as YFSETQ. This CDR3 has 14 amino acids. V gave up 1 base and J gave up 1 base, with 9 bases separating them. DNA of the CDR3: TGCGCCAGCAGCTTGATTCCGGAGTCCTACGAGCAGTACTTC. Protein sequence: CASSLIPESYEQYF.

The chain uses TRBV19 and TRBJ1-5, with 9 bases fitting TRBD1. Germline V gene sequence: CDR1 LNHDA, CDR2 SQIVND (reference sequence). This CDR3 is built from 15 residues. With V trimmed by 6 bases and J by 7 bases, 10 bases remained unmatched. The CDR3 bases are TGTGCCAGTAGCCCCGGGACAGGGCGGGTGCAGCCCCAGCATTTT. Translating it yields CASSPGTGRVQPQHF.

The rearrangement uses TRBV2 and TRBJ1-1; D remains unclear. CDR1 and CDR2 from the germline V gene are SNHLY and FYNNEI. Trimming took 7 bases from V and 0 from J, leaving 12 bases between them. The CDR3 covers 14 residues. CDR3: CASMQEGLNTEAFF. DNA for the CDR3: TGTGCCAGCATGCAAGAGGGCTTGAACACTGAAGCTTTCTTT.

The J gene is TRBJ2-7, the V gene TRBV28; TRBD1 agrees at 7 bases. Germline CDR1 is MDHEN and CDR2 is SYDVKM. V lost 2 bases, J lost 4 bases, and 20 bases stayed unmatched. CDR3 length: 19 residues. The CDR3 sequence is CASSLKFRETRDSTYEQYF. CDR3 sequence (DNA): TGTGCCAGCAGTTTAAAATTCCGTGAAACCCGGGACAGCACGTACGAGCAGTACTTC.

The chain recombines TRBV28 with TRBJ2-7; 9 bases align to TRBD2. CDR3 length equals 14 residues. With V trimmed by 6 bases and J by 5 bases, 8 bases remained unmatched. Germline loops: CDR1 MDHEN, CDR2 SYDVKM. The CDR3 nucleotides read TGTGCCAGCAGCCCGGGTAGCGGGAGTCACGAGCAGTACTTC. Translation: CASSPGSGSHEQYF.

The chain links TRBV10-1 to TRBJ2-1, with 7 bases aligning to TRBD2. Germline V CDR1 and CDR2: WNHNN, SYGVQD (reference sequence). After removal of 0 bases from V and 10 bases from J, the junction contained 9 bases not matched to a gene. The CDR3 totals 15 residues. This CDR3 is CASSESLGLVGEQFF. The CDR3 bases are TGCGCCAGCAGTGAGTCCCTCGGACTAGTCGGGGAGCAGTTCTTC.

The chain joins TRBV19 to TRBJ1-1; 11 bases fit TRBD1. The germline V gene encodes CDR1 LNHDA and CDR2 SQIVND (reference sequence). Trimming took 2 bases from V and 0 from J; bases not matched to a gene: 8. This CDR3 spans 18 amino acids. CDR3 nucleotides: TGTGCCAGTAGTATACAGGACAGGGGGCGACGATTGAACACTGAAGCTTTCTTT. It is translated as CASSIQDRGRRLNTEAFF.

The CDR3 sequence: CASSEASGGYAYEQYF. The CDR3 DNA is TGTGCCAGCAGTGAAGCGTCGGGGGGCTACGCTTACGAGCAGTACTTC. The chain recombines TRBV6-1 with TRBJ2-7, with D perhaps TRBD2 (7 bases). CDR1 is MNHNS and CDR2 is SASEGT in the germline V gene. V was clipped by 0 bases and J by 4 bases, with 16 bases between them. The CDR3 runs to 16 residues.

The J gene is TRBJ2-1, the V gene TRBV30; 10 bases line up with TRBD2. The CDR3 covers 14 residues. CDR1 and CDR2 from the germline V gene are GTSNPN and SVGIG (reference sequence). Germline trimming cut 4 bases from V and 10 bases from J; bases unmatched to any gene: 10. CDR3 region: CAWKRASGSGEQFF. As DNA, the CDR3 is TGTGCCTGGAAAAGGGCTAGCGGGAGTGGGGAGCAGTTCTTC.

The chain recombines TRBV6-6 with TRBJ2-3, with TRBD2 matching over 9 bases. The CDR3 extends over 15 amino acids. Unmatched junction bases numbered 9, after V lost 7 bases and J lost 4 bases. Germline CDR1 MNHNY, CDR2 SVGAGI (reference sequence). CDR3 sequence reads: CASKGGLAGADTQYF. The DNA of the CDR3 is TGTGCCAGCAAGGGAGGGTTAGCGGGGGCAGATACGCAGTATTTT.

V and J are TRBV29-1 and TRBJ1-5; 8 bases are a match to TRBD1. Trimming cost V 7 bases and J 5 bases; bases outside gene matches: 7. Germline V gene lookup returns CDR1 SQVTM and CDR2 ANQGSEA. The CDR3 has 13 residues. This CDR3 reads CSASTGVDQPQHF. In DNA, the CDR3 is TGCAGCGCCTCGACAGGGGTCGATCAGCCCCAGCATTTT. The full variable domain, completed using reference TRBV29-1 and TRBJ1-5, is SAVISQKPSRDICQRGTSLTIQCQVDSQVTMMFWYRQQPGQSLTLIATANQGSEATYESGFVIDKFPISRPNLTFSTLTVSNMSPEDSSIYLCSASTGVDQPQHFGDGTRLSIL.

This chain links TRBV4-1 with TRBJ2-7; 8 nucleotides align to TRBD1. Germline CDR1 MGHRA, CDR2 YSYEKL. CDR3 length: 14 amino acids. With 3 bases clipped from V and 3 bases from J, the junction kept 4 bases outside the gene matches. CDR3 bases: TGCGCCAGCAGCCAGGCGGACAGGGTCTACGAGCAGTACTTC. Translating it yields CASSQADRVYEQYF.

This chain connects TRBV27 to TRBJ2-7; 10 nucleotides align to TRBD2. V lost 2 bases and J lost 6; bases outside the gene matches: 7. CDR1 is MNHEY and CDR2 is SMNVEV in the germline V gene (reference sequence). The CDR3 is 15 amino acids. The CDR3 reads CASSLLLAGAAEQYF. The CDR3 DNA reads TGTGCCAGCAGTTTACTCCTAGCGGGAGCAGCCGAGCAGTACTTC.

The rearrangement links TRBV5-4 to TRBJ2-1, with 8 nucleotides matching TRBD2. The V and J ends lost 0 bases and 5 bases, in that order; junction bases with no gene match: 4. CDR1 SGHNT and CDR2 YYREEE come from the germline V gene (reference sequence). This CDR3 spans 15 amino acids. CDR3 bases: TGTGCCAGCAGCTTGGTTCTAGCGGGCCACAATGAGCAGTTCTTC. This codes for CASSLVLAGHNEQFF. Full variable domain (rest looked up from reference TRBV5-4 and TRBJ2-1): ETGVTQSPTHLIKTRGQQVTLRCSSQSGHNTVSWYQQALGQGPQFIFQYYREEENGRGNFPPRFSGLQFPNYSSELNVNALELDDSALYLCASSLVLAGHNEQFFGPGTRLTVL.

The chain recombines TRBV6-1 with TRBJ2-7; D not certain. The CDR3 spans 12 residues. V was clipped by 0 bases and J by 6 bases, with 6 bases between them. Looked up from germline, CDR1 is MNHNS and CDR2 is SASEGT. The CDR3: CASSEASLEQYF. The CDR3 DNA is TGTGCCAGCAGTGAAGCGTCTCTCGAGCAGTACTTC.

There are a few counts of this clone. This chain joins TRBV6-4 and TRBJ1-1; D unclear. Germline V lookup: CDR1 MRHNA, CDR2 SNTAGT. V lost 6 bases, J lost 0 bases, and 8 bases lay in between. This CDR3 is 13 amino acids long. CDR3 DNA: TGTGCCAGCAGGGCCGAAATGAACACTGAAGCTTTCTTT. Protein sequence: CASRAEMNTEAFF.

The chain carries TRBV7-2 and TRBJ2-7; TRBD1 matches 7 bases. The V and J ends lost 5 bases and 0 bases, in that order; junction bases with no gene match: 4. The germline V gene encodes CDR1 SGHTA and CDR2 FQGNSA. There are 14 residues in the CDR3. CDR3 sequence: CASSPRDSSYEQYF. Here the CDR3 DNA reads TGTGCCAGCAGCCCGAGGGACAGCTCCTACGAGCAGTACTTC.

The chain combines TRBV13 with TRBJ2-1, with 7 bases matching TRBD2. This CDR3 is 16 amino acids long. In germline, CDR1 is PRHDT, CDR2 FYEKMQ (reference sequence). The junction had 11 bases not matched to a gene; V was cut back by 0 bases and J by 9 bases. DNA of the CDR3: TGTGCCAGCAGCTTAGGGACTAGCAATTTCGGGAGTGAGCAGTTCTTC. Residues: CASSLGTSNFGSEQFF.

The chain links TRBV25-1 to TRBJ1-1; perhaps TRBD1 as D (5 bases). The CDR3 sequence is 13 residues long. V was shortened by 7 bases and J by 7 bases, with 16 bases between the two germline ends. Germline V lookup: CDR1 MGHDK, CDR2 SYGVNS. The CDR3 DNA reads as TGTGCCAGCACTCGGGGGGGTCTGAATGAAGCTTTCTTT. Protein sequence: CASTRGGLNEAFF. Full variable domain (outside the CDR3, taken from reference TRBV25-1 and TRBJ1-1): EADIYQTPRYLVIGTGKKITLECSQTMGHDKMYWYQQDPGMELHLIHYSYGVNSTEKGDLSSESTVSRIRTEHFPLTLESARPSHTSQYLCASTRGGLNEAFFGQGTRLTVV.

The V call is TRBV6-1, the J call TRBJ2-7, with D tentatively TRBD2 (7 bases). This CDR3 is built from 13 residues. The V end lost 8 bases, the J end lost 2 bases, and 13 bases lay between the germline ends. Germline loops: CDR1 MNHNS, CDR2 SASEGT. In nucleotides, the CDR3 is TGTGCCAGCGCAGGGAGGGGGGCCTACGAGCAGTACTTC. This encodes CASAGRGAYEQYF.

This chain connects TRBV5-1 to TRBJ2-7, with 7 bases fitting TRBD1. This CDR3 contains 14 residues. Germline-derived CDR1 and CDR2 are SGHRS and YFSETQ. Losses at the gene ends were 3 bases for V and 2 bases for J; bases not matched to a gene: 5. The CDR3 spells CASSSGTVTYEQYF. The CDR3 DNA reads as TGCGCCAGCAGCTCAGGGACAGTCACCTACGAGCAGTACTTC.

The V gene is TRBV9, the J gene TRBJ2-2, with TRBD1 identical over 9 bases. This CDR3 has 18 residues. Germline CDR1 is SGDLS and CDR2 is YYNGEE. V shed 3 bases, J shed 0 bases, and the junction held 9 bases outside the gene matches. This chain's CDR3 is CASSASMTGGSNTGELFF. In DNA form, the CDR3 reads TGTGCCAGCAGCGCCAGCATGACAGGGGGATCGAACACCGGGGAGCTGTTTTTT.

The chain has TRBV10-2 and TRBJ2-5; 11 bases line up with TRBD2. The J call is in doubt because the DNA end fits TRBJ2-7 better. The germline V gene encodes CDR1 WSHSY and CDR2 SAAADI. CDR3 length: 15 residues. This chain's CDR3 is CASREGTSGSYEQYF. In DNA form, the CDR3 reads TGCGCCAGCAGGGAGGGAACTAGCGGGAGCTACGAGCAGTACTTC.

This sequence joins TRBV27 and TRBJ2-3; TRBD2 aligns across 9 bases. Trimming at V came to 4 bases and at J to 1 base, leaving 6 bases not matched to a gene. The CDR3 contains 16 residues. Per the germline V gene, CDR1 is MNHEY and CDR2 is SMNVEV (reference sequence). The DNA of the CDR3 is TGTGCCAGCAGTTCGACCAGACTAGCGGGCACAGATACGCAGTATTTT. The encoded protein is CASSSTRLAGTDTQYF.